This T cell receptor delta chain was captured in a study of gamma-delta chains in newborns, infants, children. For the study at large: Polyclonal expansion of innate γδ T cells after birth follows microbial exposure.

TCRdb used CATT to re-call clones from the reads. The sample has roughly 14,000 delta-chain clones, around 7% seen once; the top ten hold under 25%. CDR1 and CDR2 from the germline V gene are GEAIGNYY and EKD. The CDR3 is 14 amino acids. Concerning this clone itself: The junction departs from germline at one end; a sequencing error may be responsible.

The TCR was taken from a child who was a newborn, infant or young child, either healthy, febrile or measles-vaccinated (not recorded which). The rearrangement joins TRDV2 to TRDJ2, with TRDD3 matching over 8 bases. The sequenced sample consisted of blood. DNA for the CDR3: TGTGCCTGTGGCACCTTGGGGGATACAGCACAACTCTTCTTT. It codes for CACGTLGDTAQLFF.